The T cell receptor beta chain under discussion was sequenced for a study of T cells after somatic rescue of genetic block. Assay used: immunoSEQ multiplex PCR; TCRdb lists only in-frame clones, some missing. The table includes approximately 10,000 clones, roughly 70% detected once. CDR1 MNHNY and CDR2 SVGAGI come from the germline V gene (reference sequence). This CDR3 contains 14 residues. The V end lost 6 bases, the J end lost 2 bases, and 14 bases lay between the germline ends. This clone counts as medium-sized. Specimen: peripheral blood mononuclear cells (PBMCs). The source of this sequence is a boy between 5 and 17 years old. V gene TRBV6-6 combines with J gene TRBJ2-7; either TRBD1 or TRBD2 may supply D (5 bases each). The CDR3 DNA reads TGTGCCAGCAGCGGAACGGGGCCTCCCTACGAGCAGTACTTC. This codes for CASSGTGPPYEQYF.